Below, 25 T cell receptor beta chains from the same sample are listed, as sequenced in a study of regulatory T cells in long-lasting Graves disease. TCR beta libraries were built with iRepertoire HTBI primers and Arm-PCR of CDR3 regions. TCRdb independently ran MiXCR on the multiplex PCR reads; one entry per CDR3 protein. The sample records 450,000 to 650,000 distinct CDR3 sequences, more than 15% being singletons. The sample's time point: newly diagnosed GD, antithyroid drugs for less than 3 months. The TCR library was made from RNA that had been extracted from PBMCs in TRIzol. These records were also assigned to another study, of T cells in Graves' hyperthyroidism and ophthalmopathy.

The sequencing here drew on peripheral blood mononuclear cells (PBMCs), taken at new diagnosis, from a patient treated with antithyroid drugs. The receptors derive from a woman aged 35-60 years with Graves disease.

The rearrangement uses TRBV20-1 and TRBJ2-1, with D hard to call. The CDR3 is 14 amino acids. Deletions cut 5 bases from V and 0 bases from J, with 11 bases between. Germline lookup yields CDR1 DFQATT and CDR2 SNEGSKA (reference sequence). The CDR3 region has the DNA TGCAGTGCTCCCGGGTCGAGCTCCTACAATGAGCAGTTCTTC. Amino acids: CSAPGSSSYNEQFF.

This clonotype was recorded at least ten times. The rearrangement links TRBV24-1 to TRBJ2-3, with 10 nucleotides matching TRBD1. J lost 6 bases, V lost 4 bases, and 9 bases had no gene match. The CDR3 extends over 16 amino acids. The germline gives CDR1 KGHDR, CDR2 SFDVKD. CDR3 loop: CATSESPGTGVDTQYF. The CDR3 coding sequence is TGTGCCACCAGTGAGAGTCCCGGGACAGGGGTGGATACGCAGTATTTT.

Ten or more counts support this clonotype. Compared with germline, one end of the junction differs, possibly owing to a read error. The gene calls are TRBV3-1 and TRBJ1-1; D might be TRBD1 (6 bases). The CDR3 runs to 15 residues. Germline V gene lookup returns CDR1 LGHDT and CDR2 YNNKEL (reference sequence). CDR3 residues: CASRQGGGPNTEAFF. In DNA form, the CDR3 reads TGTGCCAGCAGGCAAGGGGGGGGGCCCAACACTGAAGCTTTCTTT. Drawing the rest from reference TRBV3-1 and TRBJ1-1, the complete variable domain is DTAVSQTPKYLVTQMGNDKSIKCEQNLGHDTMYWYKQDSKKFLKIMFSYNNKELIINETVPNRFSPKSPDKAHLNLHINSLELGDSAVYFCASRQGGGPNTEAFFGQGTRLTVV.

The CDR3 sequence: CASSFRGTTNEKLFF. The CDR3 DNA reads as TGCGCCAGCAGCTTCAGGGGCACAACTAATGAAAAACTGTTTTTT. The chain uses TRBV5-1 and TRBJ1-4, with a possible D match to TRBD1 (6 bases). This CDR3 region has 15 residues. Germline assignment: CDR1 SGHRS and CDR2 YFSETQ. V shed 2 bases and J shed 0 bases, with 8 bases lying between them. The full variable domain, in which reference TRBV5-1 and TRBJ1-4 provide the parts outside the CDR3, is KAGVTQTPRYLIKTRGQQVTLSCSPISGHRSVSWYQQTPGQGLQFLFEYFSETQRNKGNFPGRFSGRQFSNSRSEMNVSTLELGDSALYLCASSFRGTTNEKLFFGSGTQLSVL.

This clonotype appeared a few times. The chain uses TRBV12-5 and TRBJ1-3; possible D gene TRBD1, 5 bases. V lost 3 bases and J 0 bases, leaving 12 bases between the germline ends. The CDR3 contains 16 residues. CDR1 is LGHNT and CDR2 is FRNRAP in the germline V gene. The CDR3 DNA reads TGTGCTAGTGGTTTCCTCAGGGAGACCTCTGGAAACACCATATATTTT. Amino acids: CASGFLRETSGNTIYF.

Ten or more counts support this clonotype. The V call is TRBV24-1, the J call TRBJ2-1; D is ambiguous. The germline CDR1 and CDR2 sequences are KGHDR and SFDVKD. This CDR3 has 13 amino acids. V was shortened by 4 bases and J by 5 bases, with 8 bases between the two germline ends. The CDR3: CATSDPAHNEQFF. In nucleotides, the CDR3 is TGTGCCACCAGTGACCCTGCACACAATGAGCAGTTCTTC.

This clonotype appeared many times. The genes are TRBV7-9 and TRBJ2-5; the match to TRBD1 covers 10 bases. Germline CDR1 and CDR2: SEHNR and FQNEAQ (reference sequence). The CDR3 extends over 16 amino acids. The V gene end was trimmed by 2 bases and the J gene end by 5 bases; junction bases not matched to a gene: 8. The CDR3 coding sequence is TGTGCCAGCAGCTTATTCGCGACAGGGGGCGCGGAGACCCAGTACTTC. It codes for CASSLFATGGAETQYF.

This clonotype came up many times. The chain carries TRBV3-1 and TRBJ2-3; D not resolved. The CDR3 runs to 12 residues. Germline lookup yields CDR1 LGHDT and CDR2 YNNKEL (reference sequence). The V gene lost 1 base and the J gene lost 3 bases, with 2 bases spanning the gap. The CDR3 DNA follows: TGTGCCAGCAGCCAAGTAACAGATACGCAGTATTTT. This codes for CASSQVTDTQYF.

This clonotype showed up many times. This sequence joins TRBV20-1 and TRBJ2-7, with D tentatively TRBD2 (6 bases). The CDR3 is 15 amino acids. CDR1 DFQATT and CDR2 SNEGSKA come from the germline V gene (reference sequence). V shed 2 bases and J shed 1 base, with 15 bases lying between them. CDR3 coding DNA: TGCAGTGCTAGAAGTTTTGGAGGGAATTCCTACGAGCAGTACTTC. It specifies CSARSFGGNSYEQYF.

The genes are TRBV7-2 and TRBJ1-3, with D unclear. The CDR3 loop spans 15 amino acids. Germline loops: CDR1 SGHTA, CDR2 FQGNSA. Trimming took 5 bases from V and 0 from J, leaving 11 bases between them. CDR3 bases: TGTGCCAGCAGCCCGGACTTTCACTCTGGAAACACCATATATTTT. Protein sequence: CASSPDFHSGNTIYF.

This clonotype was recorded many times. The chain carries TRBV11-2 and TRBJ1-2; D remains ambiguous. CDR3 length: 12 amino acids. The ends were cut back, 4 bases at V and 5 bases at J, with 8 bases in the middle. The V gene's germline CDR1 is SGHAT and CDR2 FQNNGV. CDR3 loop: CASSSDGYGYTF. The DNA for the CDR3 is TGTGCCAGCAGCTCCGATGGATATGGCTACACCTTC. The variable domain in full, with the rest retrieved from reference TRBV11-2 and TRBJ1-2, is EAGVAQSPRYKIIEKRQSVAFWCNPISGHATLYWYQQILGQGPKLLIQFQNNGVVDDSQLPKDRFSAERLKGVDSTLKIQPAKLEDSAVYLCASSSDGYGYTFGSGTRLTVV.

This clonotype has at least ten counts. The chain has TRBV6-2 or TRBV6-3 and TRBJ1-2; D is unresolved. CDR3 size: 12 residues. V lost 4 bases and J 8 bases, leaving 11 bases between the germline ends. Germline assignment: CDR1 MNHEY and CDR2 SVGEGT. The CDR3 protein is CASSSGFPGYTF. The CDR3 DNA follows: TGTGCCAGCAGTTCGGGATTTCCGGGCTACACCTTC.

A word on this clonotype: The junction does not match germline at one end; this may be a read error. The gene calls are TRBV2 and TRBJ2-7; tentatively, D is TRBD1 (6 bases). The CDR3 contains 16 residues. Germline CDR1 reads SNHLY; CDR2 reads FYNNEI. The CDR3 loop reads CASSQSRGPLSYEQYF. The CDR3 DNA reads as TGCGCCAGCAGCCAATCCAGGGGACCGCTCTCCTACGAGCAGTACTTC.

The gene calls are TRBV7-9 and TRBJ2-3, with TRBD2 matching over 10 bases. This CDR3 has 17 residues. With 5 bases clipped from V and 5 bases from J, the junction kept 13 bases outside the gene matches. CDR1 is SEHNR, CDR2 FQNEAQ, per germline (reference sequence). The CDR3 sequence is CASSQDGAGGAGDTQYF. The CDR3 DNA sequence: TGTGCCAGCAGCCAAGATGGAGCGGGGGGGGCTGGAGATACGCAGTATTTT. The variable domain in full, completed from reference TRBV7-9 and TRBJ2-3, reads DTGVSQNPRHKITKRGQNVTFRCDPISEHNRLYWYRQTLGQGPEFLTYFQNEAQLEKSRLLSDRFSAERPKGSFSTLEIQRTEQGDSAMYLCASSQDGAGGAGDTQYFGPGTRLTVL.

A few counts support this clonotype. The gene calls are TRBV9 and TRBJ2-1; 7 bases line up with TRBD1. The CDR3 covers 11 residues. CDR1 is SGDLS, CDR2 YYNGEE, per germline. Unmatched junction bases numbered 6, after V lost 3 bases and J lost 15 bases. The chain's CDR3 is CASSAGTVPFF. CDR3 in DNA: TGTGCCAGCAGCGCCGGGACAGTGCCGTTCTTC.

As to this clonotype: A junction end diverges from the germline sequence, so it may reflect a read error. This chain joins TRBV12-3 or TRBV12-4 and TRBJ1-1; D gene uncertain. The CDR3 contains 15 residues. The CDR3 loop is CAGSYTITVNTEAFF. DNA of the CDR3: TGTGCCGGCAGTTATACAATTACAGTGAACACTGAAGCTTTCTTT.

This clonotype came up many times. The chain joins TRBV15 to TRBJ2-3; D remains ambiguous. Trimming pared 5 bases from V and 3 bases from J, leaving 9 bases between. The CDR3 is made up of 13 amino acids. Per the germline V gene, CDR1 is LNHNV and CDR2 is YYDKDF (reference sequence). As DNA, the CDR3 is TGTGCCACCAGCCGCCTATCAACAGATACGCAGTATTTT. It translates to CATSRLSTDTQYF. Full variable domain (outside the CDR3, taken from reference TRBV15 and TRBJ2-3): DAMVIQNPRYQVTQFGKPVTLSCSQTLNHNVMYWYQQKSSQAPKLLFHYYDKDFNNEADTPDNFQSRRPNTSFCFLDIRSPGLGDTAMYLCATSRLSTDTQYFGPGTRLTVL.

This clonotype was seen more than once but under ten times. The chain joins TRBV6-1 to TRBJ1-4; D is unclear. CDR3 size: 14 residues. Trimming cost V 10 bases and J 0 bases, with 12 bases left between them. Per germline, CDR1 MNHNS and CDR2 SASEGT. The CDR3 spells CATKDSPTNEKLFF. Written as DNA, the CDR3 is TGTGCCACCAAGGACTCACCAACTAATGAAAAACTGTTTTTT.

This clonotype came up many times. The chain couples TRBV5-1 to TRBJ2-1; D is undetermined. Trimming left V 0 bases short and J 13 bases short, with 11 bases between. This CDR3 is 12 amino acids long. The V gene's germline CDR1 is SGHRS and CDR2 YFSETQ. Written as DNA, the CDR3 is TGCGCCAGCAGCTTGGGTGACGACCTTCAGTTCTTC. Encoded protein: CASSLGDDLQFF.

V usage is TRBV6-5 and J usage is TRBJ1-3, with D unclear. Germline CDR1 MNHEY, CDR2 SVGAGI. Trimming removed 0 bases at V and 0 bases at J, with 9 bases between. The CDR3 totals 16 residues. The CDR3 sequence is CASSYSKLSSGNTIYF. As DNA, the CDR3 is TGTGCCAGCAGTTACTCGAAGTTAAGCTCTGGAAACACCATATATTTT.

V and J are TRBV9 and TRBJ2-3; TRBD2 matches at 8 bases. The germline V gene encodes CDR1 SGDLS and CDR2 YYNGEE. V shed 4 bases, J shed 4 bases, and the junction held 5 bases outside the gene matches. The CDR3 is made up of 14 amino acids. DNA of the CDR3: TGTGCCAGCAGCCCGGGACTAGGCCCAGATACGCAGTATTTT. Amino acids: CASSPGLGPDTQYF. The variable domain in full, with the rest retrieved from reference TRBV9 and TRBJ2-3, is DSGVTQTPKHLITATGQRVTLRCSPRSGDLSVYWYQQSLDQGLQFLIQYYNGEERAKGNILERFSAQQFPDLHSELNLSSLELGDSALYFCASSPGLGPDTQYFGPGTRLTVL.

This clonotype was seen more than once but under ten times. The chain carries TRBV19 and TRBJ2-3; D possibly corresponds to TRBD2 (5 bases). Trimming removed 5 bases from V and 5 bases from J, with 20 bases in between. Germline loops: CDR1 LNHDA, CDR2 SQIVND (reference sequence). The length of the CDR3 is 16 residues. As DNA, the CDR3 is TGTGCCAGTAGTCCTTGGACCCGAACCCGGGGAGATACGCAGTATTTT. Translating it yields CASSPWTRTRGDTQYF. The whole variable domain, filled in from reference TRBV19 and TRBJ2-3, reads DGGITQSPKYLFRKEGQNVTLSCEQNLNHDAMYWYRQDPGQGLRLIYYSQIVNDFQKGDIAEGYSVSREKKESFPLTVTSAQKNPTAFYLCASSPWTRTRGDTQYFGPGTRLTVL.

This clonotype was seen a few times. At one end, the junction sequence differs from germline, possibly due to a read error. V usage is TRBV28 and J usage is TRBJ2-2; weak D call: TRBD2 (7 bases). CDR1 and CDR2 from the germline V gene are MDHEN and SYDVKM. The CDR3 is 19 amino acids. CDR3 protein: CTSRLPGHHSTGRAGELFF. The CDR3 coding sequence is TGTACCAGCAGACTCCCGGGACACCACTCAACGGGGAGGGCCGGGGAGCTGTTTTTT.

The table lists this clonotype with many counts. The rearrangement uses TRBV7-9 and TRBJ2-2; weak D call: TRBD1 (6 bases). This CDR3 is built from 15 residues. Germline assignment: CDR1 SEHNR and CDR2 FQNEAQ (reference sequence). The V end lost 1 base, the J end lost 5 bases, and 11 bases lay between the germline ends. The DNA for the CDR3 is TGTGCCAGCAGCTTAGGGGACATCGGTACCGGGGAGCTGTTTTTT. As protein: CASSLGDIGTGELFF.

The J gene is TRBJ1-2, the V gene TRBV7-3; the match to TRBD1 covers 7 bases. Trimming removed 0 bases from V and 6 bases from J; junction bases left unmatched: 4. CDR3 length: 14 amino acids. The germline V gene encodes CDR1 SGHTA and CDR2 FQGTGA. The CDR3 here is CASSLTDRADGYTF. The CDR3 region has the DNA TGTGCCAGCAGCTTAACTGACAGGGCGGATGGCTACACCTTC.